This is a list of T cell receptor beta chains from one sample in a study of T-cell reconstitution after alpha-beta-depleted transplantation in children. TCRdb used MiXCR to reprocess the PCR reads, holding one entry per CDR3 protein. The sample has 350,000 to 400,000 distinct CDR3 sequences, more than 10% seen once; the top ten hold 3.5% to 4.5%. The sample consisted of PBMCs, taken from the stem cell graft. Receptor source: a human donor who donated a stem cell graft to a child with Fanconi anemia. Each CDR3 is given with its conserved first and last residue. The D gene is left open where the match is weak. Clone size is shown for a subset of rows, as once, few, many or a class of expanded clone.

J	D	size	V	DNA	CDR3
TRBJ1-2	.	.	TRBV29-1	TGCAGCGTTGAAGATCGGAGGGGGTCGGCGAACTATGGCTACACCTTC	CSVEDRRGSANYGYTF
TRBJ1-1	TRBD1	.	TRBV20-1	TGCAGTGCGCCTGGACAGGCTCTGAACACTGAAGCTTTCTTT	CSAPGQALNTEAFF
TRBJ2-3	.	few	TRBV4-3	TGCGCCAGCAGCCAAGATGGGGGGGGCCTGAAAGATACGCAGTATTTT	CASSQDGGGLKDTQYF
TRBJ1-2	TRBD1	many	TRBV6-5	TGTGCCAGCAGGCCCGAGGACAGGGCGCGTTTAGGTTTGACGTTCTACACCTTC	CASRPEDRARLGLTFYTF
TRBJ2-7	.	few	TRBV7-2	TGTGCCAGCAGCCCCTTCCCGGGACACCTTTCCTACGAGCAGTACTTC	CASSPFPGHLSYEQYF
TRBJ1-6	.	many	TRBV20-1	TGCAGTGCTAGAGATGGAAGAAGCTCCTATAATTCACCCCTCCACTTT	CSARDGRSSYNSPLHF
TRBJ1-2	TRBD1	.	TRBV12-3/TRBV12-4	TGTGCCAGCAGTTTGGCCGGGACAGGGGGCCGGGGTGGCTACACCTTC	CASSLAGTGGRGGYTF
TRBJ2-3	.	many	TRBV7-9	TGTGCCAGCAGCTCTCTAACAGATACGCAGTATTTT	CASSSLTDTQYF
TRBJ2-1	TRBD2	.	TRBV6-5	TGTGCCAGCAGTTACTCAGCGGGGGGGCAAAATGAGCAGTTCTTC	CASSYSAGGQNEQFF
TRBJ1-5	.	many	TRBV20-1	TGCAGTCTGTCCGTTCCAGGCTCGACCCAGCCCCAGCATTTT	CSLSVPGSTQPQHF
TRBJ2-5	TRBD2	few	TRBV15	TGTGCCACCAGCTTAAGACTAGCGGGGGAAGAGACCCAGTACTTC	CATSLRLAGEETQYF
TRBJ2-2	.	.	TRBV20-1	TGCAGTGCTAGAGCCAGGGGTCCGAACACCGGGGAGCTGTTTTTT	CSARARGPNTGELFF
TRBJ2-3	TRBD2	.	TRBV5-1	TGCGCCAGCAGCTTGGAGCGGGGGGGACGCACAGATACGCAGTATTTT	CASSLERGGRTDTQYF
TRBJ1-5	.	.	TRBV20-1	TGCAGTGCTAGAGATTCGAAGGGGTGGGCTCATCAGCCCCAGCATTTT	CSARDSKGWAHQPQHF
TRBJ1-2	.	few	TRBV6-1	TGTGCCAGCAGTGACCTCGGGCAGGACTATGGCTACACCTTC	CASSDLGQDYGYTF
TRBJ2-6	TRBD2	.	TRBV2	TGTGCCTGCTGCAGATGGGGGGGTAGAGGGTCTGGGGCCAACGTCCTGACTTTC	CACCRWGGRGSGANVLTF
TRBJ1-1	.	few	TRBV18	TGTGCCAGCTCACCACCGACAGGTTACACTGAAGCTTTCTTT	CASSPPTGYTEAFF
TRBJ2-5	TRBD2	.	TRBV7-2	TGTGCCAGCAGCTTAGGGAGCCTAGCGGGGGCGGAGACCCAGTACTTC	CASSLGSLAGAETQYF
TRBJ2-7	TRBD2	.	TRBV7-2	TGTGCCAGCAGCTTAGAGGGACTAGCGGGAGGGTACGAGCAGTACTTC	CASSLEGLAGGYEQYF
TRBJ1-1	.	many	TRBV28	TGTGCCAGCAGTTTAATTCAGAAGAACACTGAAGCTTTCTTT	CASSLIQKNTEAFF
TRBJ2-1	.	.	TRBV10-2	TGCGCCAGCAGGCCGATAGGGGAACTCAATGAGCAGTTCTTC	CASRPIGELNEQFF
TRBJ1-2	.	many	TRBV12-3/TRBV12-4	TGTGCCAGCAGTTTAAGGGGGAACTATGGCTACACCTTC	CASSLRGNYGYTF
TRBJ1-2	.	many	TRBV5-1	TGCGCCAGCAGCTTGGCCGTAATCGAGACAGGATATGGCTACACCTTC	CASSLAVIETGYGYTF
TRBJ2-5	.	many	TRBV27	TGTGCCAGCAGTTTATCCGCAGGGTTAGGGACCCAGTACTTC	CASSLSAGLGTQYF
TRBJ1-2	.	.	TRBV20-1	TGCAGTGCCCCGCCTTGGAGGGAGGAGAAATATGGCTACACCTTC	CSAPPWREEKYGYTF
TRBJ2-7	.	few	TRBV12-3/TRBV12-4	TGTGCCAGCAGTTTGAGGGGGGAGCAGTACTTC	CASSLRGEQYF
TRBJ2-1	TRBD1	.	TRBV7-9	TGTGCCAGCAGCTTAGAGGACAGGGCAAATGAGCAGTTCTTC	CASSLEDRANEQFF
TRBJ2-1	TRBD1	few	TRBV20-1	TGCAGTGCTAGAGTGGGACAGGGAACCAATGAGCAGTTCTTC	CSARVGQGTNEQFF
TRBJ2-1	.	many	TRBV11-2	TGTGCCAGCAAGAGGGTCAACAATGAGCAGTTCTTC	CASKRVNNEQFF
TRBJ1-2	.	many	TRBV29-1	TGCAGCGTTGGGGAGCGGGACGTCCCCAGAGAAGGCTACACCTTC	CSVGERDVPREGYTF
TRBJ2-5	TRBD2	few	TRBV27	TGTGCCAGCAGTCCTAGCGGGGGGGATGAGACCCAGTACTTC	CASSPSGGDETQYF
TRBJ1-1	.	few	TRBV5-1	TGCGCCAGCAGCCAACAGGGCCGGACTGAAGCTTTCTTT	CASSQQGRTEAFF
TRBJ1-2	TRBD1	many	TRBV27	TGTGCCAGCAGTTCAGAGCGGGACAGAGCTAACTATGGCCACACCTTC	CASSSERDRANYGHTF
TRBJ2-2	.	few	TRBV12-3/TRBV12-4	TGTGCCAGCAGTCTTCTGGGGACTGCGAACACCGGGGAGCTGTTTTTT	CASSLLGTANTGELFF
TRBJ1-4	.	few	TRBV7-2	TGTGCCAGCAGCCGGGATGGCCCAGGGGTTGAAAAACTGTTTTTT	CASSRDGPGVEKLFF
TRBJ1-5	.	few	TRBV12-3/TRBV12-4	TGTGCCAGCAGTTTAGCTCAGGGCGATCAGCCCCAGCATTTT	CASSLAQGDQPQHF
TRBJ1-6	.	.	TRBV14	TGTGCCAGCAGCCAGGGGGTTCGTTCACCCCTCCACTTT	CASSQGVRSPLHF
TRBJ2-2	.	few	TRBV24-1	TGTGCCACCAGTGATTTCGGACATTTAAACACCGGGGAGCTGTTTTTT	CATSDFGHLNTGELFF
TRBJ2-1	.	few	TRBV5-1	TGCGCCAGCACTCCCGGGGGAGTCAGCTCCTACAATGAGCAGTTCTTC	CASTPGGVSSYNEQFF
TRBJ2-1	TRBD2	few	TRBV11-2	TGTGCCAGCAGCGGACTAGCGGGGCCCTACAATGAGCAGTTCTTC	CASSGLAGPYNEQFF
TRBJ2-2	.	few	TRBV24-1	TGTGCCACCAGTGACCCGACTAGTGGCACCGGGGAGCTGTTTTTT	CATSDPTSGTGELFF
TRBJ1-5	.	few	TRBV20-1	TGCAGTGCCCGAGAGGTAGTGGGGGGCAATCAGCCCCAGCATTTT	CSAREVVGGNQPQHF
TRBJ1-5	.	few	TRBV28	TGTGCCAGCAGTTTAGAGGGACGGTGGGATCAGCCCCAGCATTTT	CASSLEGRWDQPQHF
TRBJ2-7	.	many	TRBV12-3/TRBV12-4	TGTGCCAGCAGTCGTTGGAAGGGTACCGGCCAGGACGAGCAGTACTTC	CASSRWKGTGQDEQYF
TRBJ1-2	.	few	TRBV5-6	TGTGCCAGCAGCTTGGTTACCGGCAGCTATGGCTACACCTTC	CASSLVTGSYGYTF
TRBJ1-6	.	.	TRBV5-1	TGCGCCAGCAGAGACAGTTCGGATTCACCCCTCCACTTT	CASRDSSDSPLHF
TRBJ2-3	TRBD2	few	TRBV10-3	TGTGCCATCAGTGCCTCGCCGGGGGGTAGCACAGATACGCAGTATTTT	CAISASPGGSTDTQYF
TRBJ1-1	.	.	TRBV20-1	TGCAGGGGGGGGTCGGGGCCTGAAGCTTTCTTT	CRGGSGPEAFF
TRBJ2-1	.	.	TRBV18	TGTGCCAGCGCACCCGACAGTTTATACAATGAGCAGTTCTTC	CASAPDSLYNEQFF
TRBJ1-1	.	few	TRBV29-1	TGCAGCGTGGGGCGAGATTTTGAAGCTTTCTTT	CSVGRDFEAFF
TRBJ2-3	.	few	TRBV24-1	TGTGCCACCAGTGATTCGGGACCACGCACAGATACGCAGTATTTT	CATSDSGPRTDTQYF
TRBJ1-1	.	.	TRBV27	TGTGCCAGCAGCTCGGAAGAAAACACTGAAGCTTTCTTT	CASSSEENTEAFF
TRBJ2-3	TRBD1	.	TRBV20-1	TGCAGTGCTTACAGGGGGGACCCAGATACGCAGTATTTT	CSAYRGDPDTQYF
TRBJ1-2	.	few	TRBV3-1	TGTGCCAGCAGCCAAAAACGGGCGAGAGGTATAGAGGGTGGCTACACCTTC	CASSQKRARGIEGGYTF
TRBJ2-6	.	.	TRBV18	TGTGCCAGCTCACCAGACCCTTCAGACTCTGGGGCCAACGTCCTGACTTTC	CASSPDPSDSGANVLTF
TRBJ2-1	.	.	TRBV5-1	TGCGCCAGCAGCTCCCTCCAGAACAATGAGCAGTTCTTC	CASSSLQNNEQFF
TRBJ2-1	TRBD2	.	TRBV5-1	TGCGCCAGCAACCTAGCGGGGCCGACCAATGAGCAGTTCTTC	CASNLAGPTNEQFF
TRBJ1-1	.	.	TRBV12-2	TGTGCAAGTCGCTTAGAGGGGACAGGGGGTCGATGGACTGAAGCTTTCTTT	CASRLEGTGGRWTEAFF